This T cell receptor (beta chain) was recovered during a study of cytomegalovirus exposure and HLA in healthy donors. As for the study in general: An earlier analysis found roughly 100 million unique TCR beta sequences from roughly 170 million T cells. General study points: It was confirmed in vitro that a few of the CMV-associated chains were specific for CMV antigens.

The PCR had 60 Vbeta and 13 Jbeta primers. Method: immunoSEQ multiplex PCR; TCRdb's copy keeps in-frame clones and lacks some. The table has a few hundred thousand clones, nearly 80% seen once; the top ten hold under 2%. Comment on this clone: Its cognate antigen is unknown.

Sequencing was carried out using PBMCs. This TCR was recovered from a man between 18 and 29 years old in good health and CMV-seronegative.

In DNA form, the CDR3 reads TGTGCCAGCAGTAAACCCACACAGGGGGACTACGAGCAGTACTTC. This translates into CASSKPTQGDYEQYF. The chain links TRBV7-9 to TRBJ2-7, with TRBD1 identical over 8 bases. This CDR3 is built from 15 residues. V shed 6 bases, J shed 3 bases, and the junction held 10 bases outside the gene matches. Germline CDR1 reads SEHNR; CDR2 reads FQNEAQ (reference sequence).